Listed here is a single T cell receptor beta chain. CDR1 and CDR2 from the germline V gene are SGDLS and YYNGEE. This CDR3 spans 13 amino acids. V shed 4 bases and J shed 1 base, with 8 bases lying between them. The sample belongs to a study of blood T cell repertoires in COVID-19. About the study: COVID-19 samples from acute and convalescent phases originated in the United States, Italy and Spain. T cells, B-cell-depleted T cells, or PBMCs provided the cDNA or gDNA that served as material.

Per the study methods: Nucleated cell counts were estimated from reference gene primer amplification. Here immunoSEQ multiplex PCR was the method, and the copy in TCRdb shows in-frame clones only, minus some. V and J calls and clone size are given by that table; D and trimming were obtained from the DNA. The sample contains about 110,000 clones, around 90% of which appear only once. This sequence originates from a human donor in a cohort sampled during active COVID-19. The V and J genes are TRBV9 and TRBJ1-1; D is perhaps TRBD1 (5 bases). Source material: peripheral blood. The CDR3, as DNA: TGTGCCAGCAGCATCGGGGGGAACACTGAAGCTTTCTTT. As protein: CASSIGGNTEAFF.